This T cell receptor beta chain was captured in a study of cytomegalovirus exposure and HLA in healthy donors. With respect to this clone: Antigen unknown.

Findings of the study overall: Other equally common chains were less clonally expanded than HLA-associated TCR beta chains, a later analysis showed. As a later analysis revealed, most CMV-associated TCR beta chains appeared HLA-restricted. In most subjects, TCR beta sequences reportedly gave accurate predictions of HLA-A and HLA-B alleles.

PCR employed 60 Vbeta and 13 Jbeta primers. The assay was immunoSEQ multiplex PCR, and TCRdb's table has in-frame clones only and misses some. This sample has more than 150,000 clones; just over 75% occur once, and the top ten carry more than 1.4%. Each donor was nominally healthy when sampled (though unrecorded immune exposures were likely). The ends were cut back, 4 bases at V and 5 bases at J, with 15 bases in the middle. The CDR3 is 14 residues long. The germline gives CDR1 SGDLS, CDR2 YYNGEE. Source material: PBMCs. This sequence joins TRBV9 and TRBJ2-5, with D perhaps TRBD2 (7 bases). The clonotype originates from a man aged 18 to 35 in good health and CMV-seronegative. CDR3 coding DNA: TGTGCCAGCAGCCGTAGAGGGGGAGGGGAGACCCAGTACTTC. It is translated as CASSRRGGGETQYF.